Listed here is a single T cell receptor (beta chain). This clonotype was counted at least ten times. The target of this receptor is not known. One base away there is no much larger clone; base qualities are not given. These data belong to a study of low-dose radiotherapy and immunotherapy resistance in tumors (dated by TCRdb to between 2021 and 2024). Background for the entire study: Patients in Cohort 1 were given 0.5 Gy per fraction every 2 weeks, and the prescribed total PTV dose was 6.5 Gy. Patients in Cohort 2 were given 1 Gy per fraction every two weeks, for a total of 13 Gy across 26 weeks. Patients were given nivolumab as a 240 mg flat dose every two weeks and ipilimumab at 1 mg/kg every six weeks, with both drugs delivered intravenously. Intravenous cyclophosphamide at 200 mg/m2 was administered every two weeks, one day ahead of each radiation and immunotherapy administration. Starting on cycle 1 day 1, patients took 300 mg of aspirin by mouth once daily for four cycles. To make first-strand cDNA, Superscript III was used along with a set of TRAV- and TRBV-specific primers so that both the TCRalpha and TCRbeta chains were covered. The trial did not randomize participants into treatment groups. Eight patients were included in the translational analysis, namely three from the first dose cohort plus the first five from the second dose cohort. An Illumina MiniSeq instrument was used to deep-sequence the TCRalpha and TCRbeta libraries.

The listed sequencing device is Illumina MiniSeq. TCRs were amplified with Phusion for 20 to 25 PCR cycles, with a constant-region primer paired with the adapter attached to the V primers. The MessageAmp II aRNA Amplification Kit was used to amplify the isolated mRNA, with in vitro transcription run for about 15 hours at 37 degrees C. The Dynabeads mRNA DIRECT Purification Kit was used to isolate the mRNA for TCR sequencing. Indexed Illumina adapters were added in a second Phusion PCR of around 27 cycles, and the PCR products were purified with AMPure XP beads. The source study handled its data this way. Using custom Perl scripts, TCR sequences encoding the same protein were pooled, out-of-frame sequences were removed, and the abundance of each clonotype was computed. Any TCR sequence supported by only a single read was excluded from analysis. Repertoire metrics included Shannon entropy, Gini index, clonality, richness, and frequency of TCRs shared between repertoires. In TCRdb, the public reads were trimmed at Q25 with fastp and aligned with MiXCR, with productive beta chains retained. Duplicate CDR3 protein sequences are folded into a single record with the most common DNA and genes. TCRdb's processing, not the study's, gives the V and J calls here. This sample lists fewer than 60,000 distinct CDR3 sequences; 10% to 15% were detected once. 6.2% of the sample comes from the top ten.

CDR1 MGHRA and CDR2 YSYEKL were looked up in the germline V gene. The V end gives up 6 bases and the J end 1 base, leaving 0 bases in the junction not matched to a gene. The CDR3 covers 13 residues, taking in both the cysteine and the phenylalanine. Only the CDR3 part of the read is kept: 39 bases, read in frame from the first base. The sample's time point label, decoded: before trial treatment. The donors came from RACIN, which was a single-arm phase I dose-escalation trial that paired nivolumab and ipilimumab with aspirin, low-dose cyclophosphamide and low-dose radiotherapy. Patients with advanced, TIL-negative solid tumors were considered eligible.

The TCR comes from a female donor with ovarian cancer. Recombination linked TRBV4-1 to TRBJ2-4; 7 central nucleotides agree with TRBD2. Source: PBMCs, taken before treatment. The CDR3 protein sequence reads: CASRGGAKNIQYF. The nucleotides read TGCGCCAGCAGGGGGGGGGCCAAAAACATTCAGTACTTC.